This TCR beta chain appears in the sequencing data of a study of identical twins. The CDR3 is 15 amino acids. CDR1 and CDR2 from the germline V gene are SGHDN and FVKESK. The trim removed 5 bases at V and 2 bases at J, leaving 6 bases unmatched. This clonotype was detected ten times or more. Its antigen is currently unknown. Study-level points and caveats: Models underpredicted monozygotic twin sharing of out-of-frame TCR alpha. Partly confounded zero-insertion analyses could result from invariant MAIT and iNKT cells. Cord blood's abundant beta clonotypes had fewer insertions, unlike memory repertoires.

A template switching step contributed a universal primer site, while unique molecular identifiers were present in the cDNA. TCRdb independently ran MiXCR on the 5' RACE reads; one entry per CDR3 protein. The data hold around 570,000 distinct CDR3 sequences, with approximately 9.6% observed a single time. The same sample was also used in a study of yellow fever vaccine responses in identical twins.

The receptor's source is a woman under 30 in good health. Sequenced input: PBMCs. The V call is TRBV14, the J call TRBJ2-1, with 7 nucleotides matching TRBD1. CDR3 protein: CASSSIGTAYNEQFF. The CDR3 region has the DNA TGTGCCAGCAGCTCAATAGGGACAGCCTACAATGAGCAGTTCTTC.